This TCR beta chain was sequenced in a study of cytomegalovirus exposure and HLA in healthy donors. Whole-study findings and limits: Per a prior analysis, the majority of TCR beta V segments were productive roughly 87% or roughly 30% of the time.

The PCR made use of 60 Vbeta and 13 Jbeta primers. The protocol was immunoSEQ multiplex PCR, while the TCRdb copy is restricted to in-frame clones and leaves out a portion. The sample includes about 130,000 clones, around 74% of them seen just once. This clone has only a few counts. Its antigen remains unidentified. Sequencing was done on a sample of PBMCs. This receptor was taken from a male donor in good health and CMV-seronegative.

The CDR3 nucleotides read TGCAGCGTTGAGTTTGGGACAGGGGGGATGAACACTGAAGCTTTCTTT. Encoded protein: CSVEFGTGGMNTEAFF. The V and J genes are TRBV29-1 and TRBJ1-1, with 11 bases matching TRBD1. Germline trimming cut 3 bases from V and 0 bases from J; bases unmatched to any gene: 6. This CDR3 comprises 16 residues. CDR1 is SQVTM and CDR2 is ANQGSEA in the germline V gene.